This T cell receptor beta chain was observed in a study of shared clonotypes between healthy human individuals. Study results and caveats: Across a handful of donors, naive CD4 shared approximately 4.5%, naive CD8 around 3.8%, memory CD4 roughly 2.4%, memory CD8 about 0.38%. Generation probabilities of non-shared clonotypes were lower (relative to those shared by all four donors).

Positive CCR7 selection of CD45RO-negative cells yielded the naive CD8 cells, and terminally differentiated effector memory CD45RA+ cells were excluded. As regards this clone: Antigen specificity is unknown. This sample includes further DNA sequences coding for the same CDR3.

The table came from immunoSEQ multiplex PCR; TCRdb's copy has only in-frame clones and leaves some out. The table records 750,000 to 1,000,000 clones, about 92% of them present only once. The sequencing input was naive CD8+ T cells sorted from blood. This TCR came from a man aged 25 to 45 in good health.

CDR3 nucleotides: TGTGCCAGCCGACAGGGTAGAGCCTACGAGCAGTACTTC. Protein: CASRQGRAYEQYF. The V gene is TRBV7-9, the J gene TRBJ2-7; 7 nucleotides align to TRBD1. The CDR3 runs to 13 residues. Germline values: CDR1 SEHNR, CDR2 FQNEAQ (reference sequence). The J segment lost 2 bases and the V segment lost 8 bases, leaving 6 bases of the junction unmatched.